Here is one T cell receptor beta chain with its context. This CDR3 region has 15 residues. CDR1 and CDR2 from the germline V gene are SGHVS and FNYEAQ. Trimming cost V 1 base and J 7 bases, with 13 bases left between them. Sequenced by immunoSEQ multiplex PCR; TCRdb stores in-frame clones only, minus some. The data hold 200,000 to 250,000 clones, with roughly 84% observed a single time. The sample originates from a study of blood T cell repertoires in COVID-19. For the study at large: T cells, B-cell-depleted T cells, or PBMCs supplied cDNA or gDNA.

The V gene is TRBV7-6, the J gene TRBJ1-4; D not certain. This TCR derives from a woman aged 45-59 years with acute or convalescent COVID-19. Sequencing used peripheral blood. CDR3 nucleotide sequence: TGTGCCAGCAGCTTAGAAGCAGGTGGAGGTGAAAAACTGTTTTTT. The encoded protein is CASSLEAGGGEKLFF.